This T cell receptor beta chain stems from a study of T cell responses to AZD1222 COVID-19 vaccine. Notes on the study in general: Elevations in Spike-specific TCR breadth and depth followed administration of two AZD1222 doses.

The ends were cut back, 7 bases at V and 8 bases at J, with 11 bases in the middle. CDR3 length: 11 amino acids. Clones were sequenced by immunoSEQ multiplex PCR, and TCRdb holds only the in-frame ones, with some missing. In the table there are approximately 140,000 clones, roughly 89% of which are singletons. This clone appeared once. What it recognizes is unknown. The sequence was obtained from an adult who received the MenACWY meningococcal vaccine as a control. Sequenced here: peripheral blood, sampled 28 days after the second dose of the MenACWY control vaccine. The V gene is TRBV12-3 or TRBV12-4, the J gene TRBJ1-2; weak D call: TRBD1 (5 bases). CDR3 in amino acids: CASTREGGYTF. The CDR3 bases are TGTGCCAGCACCCGAGAGGGGGGCTACACCTTC.